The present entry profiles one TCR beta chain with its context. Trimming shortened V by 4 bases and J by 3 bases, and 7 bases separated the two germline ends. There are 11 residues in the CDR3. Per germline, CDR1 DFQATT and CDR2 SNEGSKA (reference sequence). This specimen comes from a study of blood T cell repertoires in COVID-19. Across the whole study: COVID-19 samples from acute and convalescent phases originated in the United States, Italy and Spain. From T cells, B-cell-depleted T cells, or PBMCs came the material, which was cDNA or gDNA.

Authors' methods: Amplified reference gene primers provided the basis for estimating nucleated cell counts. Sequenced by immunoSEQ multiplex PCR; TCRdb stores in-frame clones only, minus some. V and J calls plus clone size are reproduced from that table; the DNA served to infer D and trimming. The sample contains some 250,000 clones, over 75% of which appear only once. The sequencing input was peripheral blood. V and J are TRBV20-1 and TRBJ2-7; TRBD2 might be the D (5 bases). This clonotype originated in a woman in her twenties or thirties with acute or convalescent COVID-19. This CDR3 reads CSAIRDYEQYF. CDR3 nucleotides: TGCAGTGCTATCCGGGACTACGAGCAGTACTTC.